This T cell receptor beta chain was profiled in a study of cytomegalovirus exposure and HLA in healthy donors. General study results and limits: The authors assumed roughly uniform sequencing depth across donors for presence/absence analyses. Reports indicate that TCR beta sequences accurately predicted the HLA-A and HLA-B alleles of most subjects.

CDR3 size: 13 residues. From germline, CDR1 is KGHSH and CDR2 LQKENI. Between the trimmed V and J ends, which lost 3 bases and 8 bases, there was a span of 10 bases. Amplification used 60 Vbeta primers and 13 Jbeta primers. Repertoires were generated with immunoSEQ multiplex PCR, while TCRdb's copy carries only in-frame clones and drops some. The profile covers over 150,000 clones, with 79% appearing a single time and under 2.5% taken by the ten largest. In regard to this clone: Its antigen is not known.

The specimen was PBMCs. The sequence was collected from a man between 35 and 55 years old in good health and CMV-seronegative. The rearrangement uses TRBV18 and TRBJ1-4; no reliable D call. CDR3 DNA sequence: TGTGCCAGCTCACCCACTCGGTGGGAAAAACTGTTTTTT. Translating it yields CASSPTRWEKLFF.